This is a list of T cell receptor beta chains from one sample in a study of cytomegalovirus exposure and HLA in healthy donors. Clones were read by immunoSEQ multiplex PCR, and TCRdb kept only the in-frame ones, dropping some. Of about 120,000 clones in the sample, under 80% were seen once. The sequenced material came from PBMCs. The receptors originated from a man aged 55 to 69 in good health and CMV-seropositive. The CDR3 runs from the conserved cysteine through the conserved F or W. D genes are given only for firm matches. Clone size appears in some rows only: once, few, many, or a class for an expanded clone.

>.|TRBV6-6|TRBJ1-2|few
TGTGCCAGCAGTTCGACACAGGGACGTGACTACACCTTC
CASSSTQGRDYTF
>TRBD1|TRBV29-1|TRBJ1-2|.
TGCAGCGCCGCGGACAGGTTCAACTATGGCTACACCTTC
CSAADRFNYGYTF
>.|TRBV28|TRBJ1-5|.
TGTGCCAGCAGTTTATGGGCAGGGTCGGGTCAGCCCCAGCATTTT
CASSLWAGSGQPQHF
>TRBD2|TRBV5-1|TRBJ2-1|.
TGCGCCAGCAGCTACGGACTAGCGGGAGGGTCCTACAATGAGCAGTTCTTC
CASSYGLAGGSYNEQFF
>.|TRBV28|TRBJ1-1|once
TGTGCCAGCATCACTCAGGGGACATTGAACACTGAAGCTTTCTTT
CASITQGTLNTEAFF
>.|TRBV7-7|TRBJ2-1|.
TGTGCTAGCAGCCACCCAGGGGCCGGGAATGAGCAGTTCTTC
CASSHPGAGNEQFF
>.|TRBV25-1|TRBJ2-7|few
TGTGCCAGCAGTGACCCTGCTCGCGGCGCAGAGCAGTACTTC
CASSDPARGAEQYF
>TRBD2|TRBV5-1|TRBJ2-7|.
TGCGCCAGCAGCTTTGGACTAGCGTCCTACGAGCAGTACTTC
CASSFGLASYEQYF
>TRBD1|TRBV5-1|TRBJ2-7|.
TGCGCCAGCAGCGCTACCACCGGGACAGGGGGCAACGAGCAGTACTTC
CASSATTGTGGNEQYF
>.|TRBV15|TRBJ1-1|.
TGTGCCACCAGCAGGAGAAAAGTCACTGAAGCTTTCTTT
CATSRRKVTEAFF
>.|TRBV7-9|TRBJ1-1|.
TGTTCCAGCAGACCTAAAAACCAACAGGGCGGCACTGAAGCTTTCTTT
CSSRPKNQQGGTEAFF
>.|TRBV5-4|TRBJ2-7|.
TGTGCCAGCAGTTCCAGGACAACTACCTACGAGCAGTACTTC
CASSSRTTTYEQYF
>TRBD1|TRBV25-1|TRBJ2-2|once
TGTGCCAGCAGTGACCCGACAGGGAGAGGTTCCGGGGAGCTGTTTTTT
CASSDPTGRGSGELFF
>.|TRBV28|TRBJ1-1|.
TGTGCCAGCAGTTTTTGGAGGGGGGGGACTGAAGCTTTCTTT
CASSFWRGGTEAFF
>.|TRBV5-4|TRBJ1-1|.
TGTGCCAGCAGCCCGGCGGGCGGCCGATTGTACACTGAAGCTTTCTTT
CASSPAGGRLYTEAFF
>TRBD1|TRBV6-1|TRBJ2-1|.
TGTGCCAGCAGCCCCGACAGGGATGAGCAGTTCTTC
CASSPDRDEQFF
>TRBD2|TRBV5-6|TRBJ2-1|.
TGTGCCAGCAGCTTGGAACTAGCGGGGCCGAATGAGCAGTTCTTC
CASSLELAGPNEQFF
>TRBD1|TRBV30|TRBJ1-1|.
TGTGCCTGGGACCGGGACAGGGGGACTGAAGCTTTCTTT
CAWDRDRGTEAFF
>TRBD1|TRBV10-3|TRBJ1-2|.
TGTGCCACCACTTCTGCTGGACAGGGAGGGGGCTACACCTTC
CATTSAGQGGGYTF